The TCR beta chain described here comes from a study of blood T cell repertoires in COVID-19 (dated by TCRdb to 2020 to 2022). About the investigation overall: Samples from collaborators originated in the United States, Italy and Spain and spanned both the acute and convalescent phases of COVID-19. Deeply sampled blood TCRbeta repertoires from subjects exposed to, actively infected with, or recovered from COVID-19 were included in the dataset. Where available, HLA class I and class II types were obtained from metadata supplied by the sample provider rather than from assay-based typing. Samples came from the ongoing ImmuneRACE study (first 160 participants) plus 1,254 subjects from 6 global collaborators. The material from the prospective study consisted of cDNA or gDNA derived from T cells, B-cell-depleted T cells, or PBMCs. Nearly every sample came with metadata listing a de-identified subject ID, COVID-19 status, age in years and sex. The repertoires were released in a freely available public database intended as a resource for research on the immune response to SARS-CoV-2.

Details on this clone: There is no known antigen for this receptor. Base qualities are not at hand, and no much larger clone is one base apart.

Whole blood was collected in K2EDTA tubes by collaborating institutions according to the institutions' own protocols. For TCRbeta analysis, collaborators shipped samples in one of three forms: frozen whole blood, isolated PBMCs, or DNA extracted from either of those sample types. General study outcomes and caveats: Clinical and demographic metadata were provided uncurated, with the amount varying by source and participant.

TCRbeta CDR3 regions were amplified from genomic DNA by means of the immunoSEQ Assay, a bias-controlled multiplex PCR. For the original study's pipeline: Nucleated cell counts per sample were estimated from amplification of reference gene primers within the assay. To quantify the absolute abundance of each unique TCRbeta CDR3 rearrangement, sequence reads were collapsed and filtered. For each sample, productive Simpson clonality was calculated as the square root of Simpson's diversity index across productive rearrangements. TCRdb holds this immuneACCESS table with in-frame rearrangements only. Some clones are missing; in checked studies, unresolved V genes explain under half, and the rest has no known cause. V, J and clone size are taken as reported in that table, and D and trimming were inferred from the DNA itself. The sample table contains tens of thousands of clones; only one count was recorded for approximately 86% of them. The ten largest make up approximately 15% of the sample.

The V end loses 6 bases and the J end loses 4 bases, and a stretch of 19 bases separates them. The germline V gene encodes CDR1 MDHEN and CDR2 SYDVKM. The CDR3 spans 15 residues, from the cysteine through the phenylalanine. This entry keeps only the CDR3 DNA: 45 bases, framed from base 1. The chain employs TRBV28 and TRBJ2-7, and perhaps TRBD2 as D gene, on 6 matching bases. This TCR was recovered from a human donor in a cohort sampled during active COVID-19. The sample comprised peripheral blood. This receptor has the CDR3 CASSAGNQARYEQYF. The base sequence is TGTGCCAGCAGCGCGGGGAACCAAGCTCGGTACGAGCAGTACTTC.